These 30 T cell receptor beta chains originate from one sample sequenced in a study of T cell changes during pregnancy in multiple sclerosis. Using immunoSEQ multiplex PCR, the repertoire was profiled, and TCRdb retains in-frame clones only, with some absent. The sample lists 12,000 or so clones; approximately 88% were seen once. Sequenced here: CD8+ T cells from peripheral blood mononuclear cells, sampled after pregnancy. The receptors originated from a female donor in good health, enrolled as a control in a pregnancy study.

V and J are TRBV16 and TRBJ2-7, with 7 bases lining up with TRBD1. Trimming at V came to 4 bases and at J to 7 bases, leaving 7 bases not matched to a gene. The CDR3 is 13 residues long. Germline values: CDR1 KGHSY, CDR2 FQNENV. The CDR3 DNA reads TGTGCCAGCAGCCCTGACAGGGCTGTAGAGCAGTACTTC. This translates into CASSPDRAVEQYF.

This clone was picked up one time. This chain connects TRBV19 to TRBJ2-5; unclear D gene. Deletions cut 1 base from V and 2 bases from J, with 11 bases between. This CDR3 region has 15 residues. The V gene's germline CDR1 is LNHDA and CDR2 SQIVND (reference sequence). This chain's CDR3 is CASSIGPSEQETQYF. The CDR3 DNA reads as TGTGCCAGTAGTATAGGGCCCAGTGAACAAGAGACCCAGTACTTC.

The V and J genes are TRBV27 and TRBJ1-2; no firm D call. Trimming removed 3 bases at V and 0 bases at J, with 14 bases between. Germline V gene sequence: CDR1 MNHEY, CDR2 SMNVEV (reference sequence). The CDR3 covers 16 residues. CDR3 DNA sequence: TGTGCCAGCAGTTTCTTGAAGGGAGTTGCTAACTATGGCTACACCTTC. Translation: CASSFLKGVANYGYTF.

The chain joins TRBV7-9 to TRBJ2-1; perhaps TRBD1 as D (5 bases). This CDR3 is built from 15 residues. Germline CDR1 is SEHNR and CDR2 is FQNEAQ (reference sequence). Between the trimmed V and J ends, which lost 4 bases and 4 bases, there was a span of 14 bases. CDR3 nucleotide sequence: TGTGCCAGCAGCTCAGGCACAGGTTCTTACAATGAGCAGTTCTTC. Residues: CASSSGTGSYNEQFF.

V and J are TRBV11-2 and TRBJ1-2, with 9 bases that match TRBD1. The CDR3 totals 14 residues. Germline CDR1 reads SGHAT; CDR2 reads FQNNGV. Unmatched junction bases numbered 5, after V lost 3 bases and J lost 6 bases. Here the CDR3 DNA reads TGTGCCAGCAGCTTGGGGACAGGGCCGGATGGCTACACCTTC. Translating gives CASSLGTGPDGYTF.

CDR3 amino acids: CASSADTAYEQYF. CDR3 sequence (DNA): TGTGCCAGCAGCGCCGACACGGCCTACGAGCAGTACTTC. The rearrangement uses TRBV7-9 and TRBJ2-7, with unresolved D. The CDR3 consists of 13 residues. Germline CDR1 SEHNR, CDR2 FQNEAQ (reference sequence). V lost 5 bases and J lost 2, with 10 bases in between.

This sequence joins TRBV7-9 and TRBJ1-1; D might be TRBD1 (5 bases). V shed 2 bases and J shed 0 bases, with 10 bases lying between them. This CDR3 is built from 15 residues. Germline CDR1 SEHNR, CDR2 FQNEAQ (reference sequence). CDR3 sequence reads: CASSLSTGLNTEAFF. The CDR3 DNA reads TGTGCCAGCAGCTTAAGTACAGGCCTGAACACTGAAGCTTTCTTT.

By sample fraction, this clone is hyperexpanded. The chain links TRBV2 to TRBJ2-1, with D tentatively TRBD1 (5 bases). Deletions cut 5 bases from V and 14 bases from J, with 13 bases between. Germline values: CDR1 SNHLY, CDR2 FYNNEI. CDR3 length equals 11 residues. CDR3 DNA sequence: TGTGCCAGCAGTCGGACGTTAGGGGAGTTCTTC. Translating it yields CASSRTLGEFF.

The chain uses TRBV19 and TRBJ2-1; perhaps TRBD1 as D (6 bases). The CDR3 covers 16 residues. Trimming pared 6 bases from V and 0 bases from J, leaving 15 bases between. Germline CDR1 is LNHDA and CDR2 is SQIVND (reference sequence). Here the CDR3 reads CASSHQGHTSYNEQFF. Here the CDR3 DNA reads TGTGCCAGTAGCCACCAGGGACATACCTCCTACAATGAGCAGTTCTTC. Supplemented by reference TRBV19 and TRBJ2-1, the full variable domain reads DGGITQSPKYLFRKEGQNVTLSCEQNLNHDAMYWYRQDPGQGLRLIYYSQIVNDFQKGDIAEGYSVSREKKESFPLTVTSAQKNPTAFYLCASSHQGHTSYNEQFFGPGTRLTVL.

The V gene is TRBV2, the J gene TRBJ2-1; D possibly corresponds to TRBD1 (11 bases). The CDR3 consists of 20 residues. The V gene lost 6 bases and the J gene lost 3 bases, with 30 bases spanning the gap. Germline V gene data show CDR1 as SNHLY and CDR2 as FYNNEI. Written as DNA, the CDR3 is TGTGCCAGCAGCTTCAGCTCCGGGACAGGGGGACTAGCGAACTACAATGAGCAGTTCTTC. It is translated as CASSFSSGTGGLANYNEQFF.

The rearrangement joins TRBV7-9 to TRBJ2-7, with TRBD1 matching over 7 bases. Germline V gives CDR1 SEHNR, CDR2 FQNEAQ (reference sequence). The ends lost 0 bases at V and 2 bases at J; junction bases unmatched: 7. The CDR3 runs 16 residues. Written as DNA, the CDR3 is TGTGCCAGCAGCTTAGCGTTCGGACAGGAGGCCTACGAGCAGTACTTC. Its protein product is CASSLAFGQEAYEQYF.

This chain links TRBV5-4 with TRBJ2-7; TRBD2 matches 9 bases. This CDR3 comprises 14 residues. Trimming at V came to 2 bases and at J to 6 bases, leaving 6 bases not matched to a gene. The germline gives CDR1 SGHNT, CDR2 YYREEE (reference sequence). The CDR3 reads CASSFSGRGREQYF. In nucleotides, the CDR3 is TGTGCCAGCAGCTTTAGCGGGAGAGGCCGCGAGCAGTACTTC. Complete variable domain (other parts from reference TRBV5-4 and TRBJ2-7): ETGVTQSPTHLIKTRGQQVTLRCSSQSGHNTVSWYQQALGQGPQFIFQYYREEENGRGNFPPRFSGLQFPNYSSELNVNALELDDSALYLCASSFSGRGREQYFGPGTRLTVT.

The chain employs TRBV7-9 and TRBJ1-2; D is ambiguous. The CDR3 totals 11 residues. Trimming shortened V by 3 bases and J by 8 bases, and 7 bases separated the two germline ends. CDR1 and CDR2 (germline): SEHNR, FQNEAQ (reference sequence). The CDR3 is CASSFGWGYTF. In nucleotides, the CDR3 is TGTGCCAGCAGCTTCGGTTGGGGCTACACCTTC.

This rearrangement joins TRBV25-1 to TRBJ2-7, with 12 bases lining up with TRBD1. CDR1 is MGHDK and CDR2 is SYGVNS in the germline V gene. There are 17 residues in the CDR3. The V segment lost 5 bases and the J segment 7 bases; nucleotides outside the gene matches: 15. The CDR3 protein is CASSSYATGQGAGEQYF. The CDR3 DNA is TGTGCCAGCAGTTCGTATGCCACGGGACAGGGGGCTGGTGAGCAGTACTTC.

V is TRBV6-6 and J is TRBJ2-1, with TRBD1 as a possible D gene (6 bases). Germline-derived CDR1 and CDR2 are MNHNY and SVGAGI (reference sequence). This CDR3 spans 15 amino acids. Trimming took 7 bases from V and 2 from J, leaving 15 bases between them. This CDR3 reads CASIPTGTTYNEQFF. The CDR3 nucleotides read TGTGCCAGCATACCTACCGGGACAACCTACAATGAGCAGTTCTTC.

The V gene is TRBV7-9, the J gene TRBJ2-1; D remains unclear. V was trimmed by 5 bases and J by 6 bases, leaving 8 bases between them. The germline gives CDR1 SEHNR, CDR2 FQNEAQ (reference sequence). The CDR3 runs to 12 residues. In DNA form, the CDR3 reads TGTGCCAGCAGCCCAGACTTCAATGAGCAGTTCTTC. It yields the protein CASSPDFNEQFF.

The gene calls are TRBV9 and TRBJ1-1; no firm D call. CDR3 length: 14 residues. V lost 0 bases, J lost 1 base, and 7 bases lay in between. Germline loops: CDR1 SGDLS, CDR2 YYNGEE. CDR3 DNA: TGTGCCAGCAGCGTAGGGGCCCCGAACACTGAAGCTTTCTTT. Protein: CASSVGAPNTEAFF.

This clone was found once. The chain carries TRBV10-3 and TRBJ2-7; TRBD2 agrees at 10 bases. The CDR3 runs 16 residues. The ends lost 0 bases at V and 4 bases at J; junction bases unmatched: 6. The germline V gene has CDR1 ENHRY and CDR2 SYGVKD. CDR3 sequence (DNA): TGTGCCATCAGTGAGTCGCTACTAGCGGGAACGTACGAGCAGTACTTC. This translates into CAISESLLAGTYEQYF.

The V call is TRBV5-6, the J call TRBJ1-6; 9 bases agree with TRBD1. V lost 2 bases and J lost 9; bases outside the gene matches: 15. The germline V gene encodes CDR1 SGHDT and CDR2 YYEEEE. There are 18 residues in the CDR3. CDR3 residues: CASSFKLTRDRARSPLHF. The DNA of the CDR3 is TGTGCCAGCAGCTTCAAATTAACCCGGGACAGGGCACGTTCACCCCTCCACTTT.

About this clone: One junction end disagrees with the germline gene, perhaps due to a read error. The chain is built from TRBV10-3 and TRBJ1-1, with TRBD1 matching 8 bases. This CDR3 has 11 residues. CDR1 is ENHRY and CDR2 is SYGVKD in the germline V gene. The CDR3, as DNA: TGTGCCATCAGTAAGACAGGGGATCTTGTCTTT. It codes for CAISKTGDLVF.

This rearrangement joins TRBV6-1 to TRBJ2-3; 7 bases are a match to TRBD1. After removal of 5 bases from V and 3 bases from J, the junction contained 8 bases not matched to a gene. Germline CDR1 reads MNHNS; CDR2 reads SASEGT. The CDR3 consists of 15 residues. CDR3 in amino acids: CASSSQTGSTDTQYF. The CDR3, as DNA: TGTGCCAGCAGTAGCCAGACAGGGAGTACAGATACGCAGTATTTT.

The V gene is TRBV7-9, the J gene TRBJ1-5; D gene ambiguous. Trimming took off 5 bases at V and 7 bases at J, with 12 bases between the two ends. CDR3 length: 13 residues. Per the germline V gene, CDR1 is SEHNR and CDR2 is FQNEAQ (reference sequence). The CDR3 here is CASSPSRGQPQHF. The CDR3 nucleotides read TGTGCCAGCAGCCCGTCCCGAGGGCAGCCCCAGCATTTT.

J is TRBJ2-1 and V is TRBV6-4; 7 bases match TRBD2. This CDR3 region has 16 residues. Germline V gene data show CDR1 as MRHNA and CDR2 as SNTAGT. Trimming took 0 bases from V and 2 from J; bases not matched to a gene: 4. The CDR3 here is CASSDSGGGPYNEQFF. The DNA for the CDR3 is TGTGCCAGCAGTGACTCCGGGGGAGGGCCCTACAATGAGCAGTTCTTC.

The chain links TRBV15 to TRBJ2-7, with a tentative D call TRBD1 (6 bases). Germline V CDR1 and CDR2: LNHNV, YYDKDF (reference sequence). The CDR3 covers 16 residues. Deletions cut 5 bases from V and 0 bases from J, with 17 bases between. The CDR3 region is CATSQGQGTSSYEQYF. The CDR3 DNA is TGTGCCACCAGCCAGGGGCAGGGGACAAGCTCCTACGAGCAGTACTTC.

The rearrangement uses TRBV6-5 and TRBJ2-1; the match to TRBD2 covers 7 bases. Germline assignment: CDR1 MNHEY and CDR2 SVGAGI. The CDR3 totals 15 residues. The CDR3 nucleotides are TGTGTGGCGGGAGCTTCGATCGGGTCCTACAATGAGCAGTTCTTC. Amino acid sequence: CVAGASIGSYNEQFF.

The V gene is TRBV11-2, the J gene TRBJ2-1; no definite D call. The V gene's germline CDR1 is SGHAT and CDR2 FQNNGV. The CDR3 contains 11 residues. Between the trimmed V and J ends, which lost 5 bases and 7 bases, there was a span of 6 bases. CDR3 sequence reads: CASSLLNEQFF. The CDR3 DNA is TGTGCCAGCAGCCTCCTTAATGAGCAGTTCTTC.

The chain is built from TRBV19 and TRBJ2-7, with D possibly being TRBD2 (5 bases). V was shortened by 4 bases and J by 3 bases, with 10 bases between the two germline ends. The CDR3 loop spans 13 amino acids. Looked up from germline, CDR1 is LNHDA and CDR2 is SQIVND (reference sequence). The CDR3 here is CASSTSGNYEQYF. The CDR3 bases are TGTGCCAGTAGTACCTCCGGGAACTACGAGCAGTACTTC.

The chain employs TRBV4-3 and TRBJ2-7; 12 nucleotides align to TRBD2. Germline loops: CDR1 LGHNA, CDR2 YSLEER. Germline trimming cut 0 bases from V and 4 bases from J; bases unmatched to any gene: 7. This CDR3 is 17 amino acids long. CDR3 in amino acids: CASSQDPLAGGHYEQYF. As DNA, the CDR3 is TGCGCCAGCAGCCAAGATCCCCTAGCGGGAGGGCATTACGAGCAGTACTTC.

The V call is TRBV18, the J call TRBJ1-4; D is undetermined. With 3 bases removed from V and 2 bases from J, the gap between germline ends came to 13 bases. The CDR3 is made up of 16 amino acids. Germline CDR1 is KGHSH and CDR2 is LQKENI. For the CDR3, the DNA is TGTGCCAGCTCACCGGGCCGGGATATTACTAATGAAAAACTGTTTTTT. It yields the protein CASSPGRDITNEKLFF.

The chain links TRBV7-8 to TRBJ1-2, with D hard to call. V was shortened by 0 bases and J by 4 bases, with 9 bases between the two germline ends. Germline V gene lookup returns CDR1 SGHVS and CDR2 FQNEAQ. CDR3 length equals 14 residues. CDR3 DNA sequence: TGTGCCAGCAGCTTAGCTGGTGGCAGCTATGGCTACACCTTC. Encoded protein: CASSLAGGSYGYTF.